The 14 T cell receptor beta chains reported below all come from one sample, sequenced in a study of blood T cell repertoires in COVID-19. Repertoires were generated with immunoSEQ multiplex PCR, while TCRdb's copy carries only in-frame clones and drops some. The profile shows under 300,000 clones, over 75% of them singletons. Material for sequencing was peripheral blood. The receptors here all came from a woman aged 35 to 49 who had recovered from COVID-19.

The chain recombines TRBV18 with TRBJ2-7; D not certain. The CDR3 runs 12 residues. With 3 bases removed from V and 4 bases from J, the gap between germline ends came to 7 bases. The germline V gene encodes CDR1 KGHSH and CDR2 LQKENI. The CDR3 is CASSPAIYEQYF. CDR3 nucleotides: TGTGCCAGCTCACCCGCGATATACGAGCAGTACTTC.

The chain links TRBV19 to TRBJ1-5; 7 bases align to TRBD1. J gave up 4 bases and V 10 bases, and 10 bases lay outside the gene matches. Germline loops: CDR1 LNHDA, CDR2 SQIVND (reference sequence). This CDR3 has 14 amino acids. For the CDR3, the DNA is TGTGCCACTCTTCCACTGACAGGGAATCAGCCCCAGCATTTT. It codes for CATLPLTGNQPQHF.

The V call is TRBV15, the J call TRBJ2-7, with 8 bases aligning to TRBD1. The germline V gene encodes CDR1 LNHNV and CDR2 YYDKDF (reference sequence). The CDR3 has 15 residues. V shed 3 bases and J 5 bases; nucleotides not matched to a gene: 9. This CDR3 is CATSSRTGNFHEQYF. CDR3 nucleotide sequence: TGTGCCACCAGCAGTCGGACAGGGAACTTCCACGAGCAGTACTTC.

This rearrangement joins TRBV27 to TRBJ2-2; no reliable D call. The CDR3 has 14 residues. The V gene lost 5 bases and the J gene lost 4 bases, with 11 bases spanning the gap. Germline V gene data show CDR1 as MNHEY and CDR2 as SMNVEV (reference sequence). Here the CDR3 DNA reads TGTGCCAGCAGTCTATACCGAGGCACCGGGGAGCTGTTTTTT. It is translated as CASSLYRGTGELFF.

The V and J genes are TRBV30 and TRBJ1-2; a weak D match, TRBD1 (5 bases). Between the trimmed V and J ends, which lost 2 bases and 7 bases, there was a span of 14 bases. This CDR3 is built from 13 residues. Germline lookup yields CDR1 GTSNPN and CDR2 SVGIG (reference sequence). This CDR3 is CAWSRSEGVGYTF. The CDR3 DNA follows: TGTGCCTGGAGTCGGAGTGAAGGGGTTGGCTACACCTTC.

This clone was recorded a few times. This same CDR3 is encoded by further DNA sequences in the sample. The rearrangement uses TRBV9 and TRBJ2-5, with TRBD2 matching 8 bases. The CDR3 runs to 14 residues. Germline-derived CDR1 and CDR2 are SGDLS and YYNGEE. The V and J ends lost 5 bases and 2 bases, in that order; junction bases with no gene match: 5. In DNA form, the CDR3 reads TGTGCCAGCAGTGTAACTAGCGGACAAGAGACCCAGTACTTC. It yields the protein CASSVTSGQETQYF.

The count of this clone is one. The chain employs TRBV16 and TRBJ1-1, with 8 nucleotides matching TRBD1. V lost 2 bases to trimming and J lost 1 base; unmatched junction nucleotides: 0. The CDR3 consists of 14 residues. Germline V CDR1 and CDR2: KGHSY, FQNENV. In nucleotides, the CDR3 is TGTGCCAGCAGCCAAGGGACAGGGAACACTGAAGCTTTCTTT. Protein: CASSQGTGNTEAFF.

The chain joins TRBV4-2 to TRBJ2-5; 9 bases match TRBD1. Unmatched junction bases numbered 7, after V lost 0 bases and J lost 5 bases. Germline CDR1 and CDR2: LGHNA and YNFKEQ. The CDR3 loop spans 16 amino acids. Written as DNA, the CDR3 is TGTGCCAGCAGCCAAGAATGGGACAGGGAAGGGGAGACCCAGTACTTC. The encoded protein is CASSQEWDREGETQYF.

This clone appeared a single time. The gene calls are TRBV18 and TRBJ2-5; 8 bases map to TRBD1. CDR1 KGHSH and CDR2 LQKENI come from the germline V gene. V was clipped by 3 bases and J by 4 bases; unmatched bases: 13. This CDR3 comprises 17 residues. The CDR3 loop is CASSPLILGQGSETQYF. The DNA for the CDR3 is TGTGCCAGCTCACCGCTCATACTAGGACAGGGCTCAGAGACCCAGTACTTC.

The chain combines TRBV28 with TRBJ1-5; 8 bases match TRBD1. The germline V gene encodes CDR1 MDHEN and CDR2 SYDVKM. The trim removed 6 bases at V and 6 bases at J, leaving 10 bases unmatched. The CDR3 totals 15 residues. CDR3 in DNA: TGTGCCAGCAGACTCGGACAGGGAGAAACTCAGCCCCAGCATTTT. This translates into CASRLGQGETQPQHF.

V usage is TRBV9 and J usage is TRBJ2-4, with a weak D call TRBD1 (6 bases). The V gene lost 4 bases and the J gene lost 5 bases, with 10 bases spanning the gap. Germline V gene lookup returns CDR1 SGDLS and CDR2 YYNGEE. The CDR3 runs to 13 residues. The CDR3 DNA sequence: TGTGCCAGCAGCTTTTCAGGGGAAAACATTCAGTACTTC. The encoded protein is CASSFSGENIQYF.

The chain is built from TRBV6-1 and TRBJ1-2; weak D call: TRBD1 (5 bases). There are 16 residues in the CDR3. In germline, CDR1 is MNHNS, CDR2 SASEGT. Trimming pared 2 bases from V and 4 bases from J, leaving 17 bases between. CDR3 DNA: TGTGCCAGCAGTGAATCGTACTATGGGGGGACCTATGGCTACACCTTC. Protein sequence: CASSESYYGGTYGYTF.

The chain employs TRBV6-2 or TRBV6-3 and TRBJ2-3; 12 bases fit TRBD2. V lost 6 bases, J lost 6 bases, and 7 bases stayed unmatched. The CDR3 sequence is 15 residues long. Per the germline V gene, CDR1 is MNHEY and CDR2 is SVGEGT. CDR3 loop: CASSPTSGGADTQYF. CDR3 DNA sequence: TGTGCCAGCAGCCCGACTAGCGGGGGAGCGGATACGCAGTATTTT.

This chain uses TRBV7-2 with TRBJ1-1, with 12 positions matching TRBD1. This CDR3 comprises 19 residues. The germline V gene encodes CDR1 SGHTA and CDR2 FQGNSA. Trimming cost V 4 bases and J 3 bases; bases outside gene matches: 15. CDR3 coding DNA: TGTGCCAGCAGCTCCAACAGGGGCGGGACAGGGGGCGCGTACACTGAAGCTTTCTTT. This translates into CASSSNRGGTGGAYTEAFF.